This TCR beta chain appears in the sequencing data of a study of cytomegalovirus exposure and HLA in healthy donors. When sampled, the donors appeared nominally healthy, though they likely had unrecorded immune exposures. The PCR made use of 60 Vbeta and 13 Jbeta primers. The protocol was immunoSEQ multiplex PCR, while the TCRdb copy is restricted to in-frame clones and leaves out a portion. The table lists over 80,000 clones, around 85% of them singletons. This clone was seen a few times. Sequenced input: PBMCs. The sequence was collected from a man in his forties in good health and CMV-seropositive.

The chain's CDR3 is CASSLSSVRTSNEKLFF. The CDR3 DNA is TGCGCCAGCAGCTTGTCCTCAGTCAGGACAAGTAATGAAAAACTGTTTTTT. The chain has TRBV5-1 and TRBJ1-4; possibly TRBD1 for D (5 bases). This CDR3 spans 17 amino acids. The germline V and J ends were trimmed by 1 base and 4 bases, with 17 bases remaining between them. Germline V gene lookup returns CDR1 SGHRS and CDR2 YFSETQ.